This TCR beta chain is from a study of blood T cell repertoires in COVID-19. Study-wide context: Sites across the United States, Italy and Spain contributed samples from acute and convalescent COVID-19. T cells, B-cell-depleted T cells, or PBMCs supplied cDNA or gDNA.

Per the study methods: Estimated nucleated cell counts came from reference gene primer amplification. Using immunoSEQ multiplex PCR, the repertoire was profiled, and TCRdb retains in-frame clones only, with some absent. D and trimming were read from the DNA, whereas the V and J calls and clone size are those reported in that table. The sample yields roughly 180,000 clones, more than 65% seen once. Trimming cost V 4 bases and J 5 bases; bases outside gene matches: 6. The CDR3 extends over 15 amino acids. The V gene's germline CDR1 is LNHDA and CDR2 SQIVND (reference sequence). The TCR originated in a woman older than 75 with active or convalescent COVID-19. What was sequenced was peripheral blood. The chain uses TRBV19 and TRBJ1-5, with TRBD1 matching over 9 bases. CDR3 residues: CASSTGTGMDQPQHF. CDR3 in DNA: TGTGCCAGTAGTACGGGGACAGGGATGGATCAGCCCCAGCATTTT. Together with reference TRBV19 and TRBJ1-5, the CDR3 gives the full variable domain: DGGITQSPKYLFRKEGQNVTLSCEQNLNHDAMYWYRQDPGQGLRLIYYSQIVNDFQKGDIAEGYSVSREKKESFPLTVTSAQKNPTAFYLCASSTGTGMDQPQHFGDGTRLSIL.